This T cell receptor (beta chain) was retrieved from a study of blood T cell repertoires in COVID-19. This CDR3 spans 16 amino acids. Germline V gene lookup returns CDR1 GTSNPN and CDR2 SVGIG (reference sequence). Trimming cost V 4 bases and J 4 bases; bases outside gene matches: 12. Produced via immunoSEQ multiplex PCR; TCRdb's table is partial and in-frame only. This table has about 70,000 clones, 70% to 85% appearing once. Sequences were obtained from peripheral blood. This chain uses TRBV30 with TRBJ2-2, with 7 bases aligning to TRBD1. This TCR was recovered from an older woman with acute or convalescent COVID-19. CDR3 DNA sequence: TGTGCCTGGAAACGTTCCGGGACAGCTGGCACCGGGGAGCTGTTTTTT. Protein sequence: CAWKRSGTAGTGELFF.